This TCR beta chain was sequenced in a study of STAT3 mutations in large granular lymphocyte leukemia. At the level of the study: Over half of T-LGLL patients had one or more immunosuppressive regimens.

Notes on the study in general: At least one immunodominant TCR beta clonotype appeared in every T-cell large granular lymphocyte leukemia patient. All newly emerging clones after therapy were STAT3 wild type.

In its sample, this clone ranks as medium-sized. Its antigen is not identified. Assay: immunoSEQ multiplex PCR; the TCRdb copy retains only in-frame clones and omits some. The sample shows over 3,500 clones, 82% of them seen only once. The CDR3 totals 16 residues. V shed 3 bases, J shed 9 bases, and the junction held 9 bases outside the gene matches. The V gene's germline CDR1 is KGHSH and CDR2 LQKENI. The V and J genes are TRBV18 and TRBJ2-1, with TRBD2 matching 12 bases. The sequencing input was peripheral blood mononuclear cells. The receptor was isolated from a boy younger than 18 with T-cell large granular lymphocyte leukemia. Some clones in this sample may be carry-over from other donors' samples. DNA of the CDR3: TGTGCCAGCTCACCTTCCCCTAGCGGGGGGGCCCTTGAGCAGTTCTTC. Its protein product is CASSPSPSGGALEQFF.